This passage covers 18 T cell receptor beta chains from one sample sequenced in a study of radiation and T cells in renal cell carcinoma. Sample time point: blood 4 weeks post-SBRT, at nephrectomy. Regarding treatment: 15 Gy SBRT to primary tumor, nephrectomy 4 weeks later. Libraries were prepared by immunoSEQ multiplex PCR; TCRdb keeps only in-frame clonotypes and omits some of them. The sample contains about 86,000 clones, just under 85% of which appear only once. The sample consisted of blood, taken from a patient whose treatment included radiotherapy and nephrectomy. These receptors all stem from a man aged 50-60 years with renal cell carcinoma.

This clone was seen only a few times. The chain has TRBV4-1 and TRBJ2-2; D perhaps matches TRBD1 (6 bases). The CDR3 has 15 amino acids. Trimming stripped 3 bases from V and 1 base from J, with 9 bases between. CDR1 MGHRA and CDR2 YSYEKL come from the germline V gene. CDR3 protein: CASSHGTLNTGELFF. For the CDR3, the DNA is TGCGCCAGCAGCCATGGGACATTGAACACCGGGGAGCTGTTTTTT.

The V gene is TRBV28, the J gene TRBJ1-1; D remains ambiguous. V lost 3 bases and J 1 base, leaving 3 bases between the germline ends. CDR1 and CDR2 (germline): MDHEN, SYDVKM. The CDR3 extends over 12 amino acids. The CDR3 sequence is CASSFQNTEAFF. The CDR3 DNA reads TGTGCCAGCAGTTTCCAGAACACTGAAGCTTTCTTT.

This chain joins TRBV5-4 and TRBJ2-2, with unresolved D. The germline V gene encodes CDR1 SGHNT and CDR2 YYREEE (reference sequence). Trimming took off 4 bases at V and 4 bases at J, with 8 bases between the two ends. The CDR3 sequence is 13 residues long. CDR3 DNA: TGTGCCAGCAGCCCCTCCCCCACCGGGGAGCTGTTTTTT. It encodes CASSPSPTGELFF.

In this sample, this clone turned up once. The chain employs TRBV2 and TRBJ1-2; D perhaps matches TRBD1 (6 bases). CDR3 length equals 15 residues. From germline, CDR1 is SNHLY and CDR2 FYNNEI. V gave up 2 bases and J gave up 2 bases, with 12 bases separating them. CDR3: CASSEFGGLNYGYTF. The CDR3 region has the DNA TGTGCCAGCAGTGAATTTGGGGGGCTCAACTATGGCTACACCTTC. Combining the CDR3 with reference TRBV2 and TRBJ1-2 gives the whole variable domain EPEVTQTPSHQVTQMGQEVILRCVPISNHLYFYWYRQILGQKVEFLVSFYNNEISEKSEIFDDQFSVERPDGSNFTLKIRSTKLEDSAMYFCASSEFGGLNYGYTFGSGTRLTVV.

V is TRBV27 and J is TRBJ2-7; D is unresolved. Germline V lookup: CDR1 MNHEY, CDR2 SMNVEV (reference sequence). Trimming removed 4 bases from V and 0 bases from J, with 7 bases in between. This CDR3 has 13 residues. The CDR3 DNA sequence: TGTGCCAGCAGTTGGGGTCGCTCCTACGAGCAGTACTTC. Amino acid sequence: CASSWGRSYEQYF.

The rearrangement uses TRBV5-5 and TRBJ2-5, with D tentatively TRBD2 (5 bases). CDR1 SGHKS and CDR2 YYEKEE come from the germline V gene (reference sequence). The germline V and J ends were trimmed by 3 bases and 5 bases, with 17 bases remaining between them. The CDR3 loop spans 15 amino acids. This chain's CDR3 is CASSSTGINRETQYF. The CDR3 DNA sequence: TGTGCCAGCAGCTCTACCGGGATCAACCGGGAGACCCAGTACTTC.

The rearrangement uses TRBV2 and TRBJ2-2; no definite D call. Per the germline V gene, CDR1 is SNHLY and CDR2 is FYNNEI. Trimming stripped 2 bases from V and 9 bases from J, with 13 bases between. CDR3 length: 14 amino acids. The CDR3 loop reads CASSERAAHRELFF. As DNA, the CDR3 is TGTGCCAGCAGTGAAAGGGCGGCCCACCGGGAGCTGTTTTTT. Together with reference TRBV2 and TRBJ2-2, the CDR3 gives the full variable domain: EPEVTQTPSHQVTQMGQEVILRCVPISNHLYFYWYRQILGQKVEFLVSFYNNEISEKSEIFDDQFSVERPDGSNFTLKIRSTKLEDSAMYFCASSERAAHRELFFGEGSRLTVL.

V usage is TRBV27 and J usage is TRBJ1-2; 8 bases fit TRBD1. From germline, CDR1 is MNHEY and CDR2 SMNVEV (reference sequence). Trimming took 6 bases from V and 8 from J; bases not matched to a gene: 8. The CDR3 runs 13 residues. The CDR3: CASSGQGRNGYTF. As DNA, the CDR3 is TGTGCCAGCAGCGGACAGGGTCGTAACGGCTACACCTTC.

The genes are TRBV28 and TRBJ1-4; no firm D call. Germline CDR1 is MDHEN and CDR2 is SYDVKM. V was cut by 6 bases and J by 16 bases, with 18 bases left in between. This CDR3 spans 12 amino acids. CDR3 amino acids: CASSSVLSPGFF. For the CDR3, the DNA is TGTGCCAGCAGCTCGGTTCTGAGCCCCGGGTTTTTT.

The gene calls are TRBV28 and TRBJ1-1; D not certain. The length of the CDR3 is 12 residues. Germline V gives CDR1 MDHEN, CDR2 SYDVKM. V lost 5 bases and J 5 bases, leaving 9 bases between the germline ends. The CDR3 sequence is CASSVGSTEAFF. CDR3 DNA: TGTGCCAGCAGTGTAGGGAGTACTGAAGCTTTCTTT.

The chain is built from TRBV27 and TRBJ2-2; TRBD1 might be the D (6 bases). The CDR3 is 16 amino acids. Germline CDR1 and CDR2: MNHEY and SMNVEV (reference sequence). V gave up 4 bases and J gave up 3 bases, with 15 bases separating them. CDR3 residues: CASSSEQGRYTGELFF. The CDR3 DNA is TGTGCCAGCAGTTCTGAACAGGGTCGGTACACCGGGGAGCTGTTTTTT.

This chain joins TRBV7-9 and TRBJ2-3; D possibly corresponds to TRBD2 (5 bases). Deletions cut 8 bases from V and 6 bases from J, with 15 bases between. In germline, CDR1 is SEHNR, CDR2 FQNEAQ (reference sequence). This CDR3 is 13 amino acids long. The CDR3 sequence is CASASPQRDTQYF. DNA for the CDR3: TGTGCCAGCGCTTCCCCCCAGCGGGATACGCAGTATTTT.

This chain uses TRBV9 with TRBJ2-3; no clear D. The V end was cut by 4 bases, the J end by 0 bases, with 15 bases between. This CDR3 spans 16 amino acids. CDR1 SGDLS and CDR2 YYNGEE come from the germline V gene. The CDR3 sequence is CASSPATAASTDTQYF. The CDR3, as DNA: TGTGCCAGCAGCCCAGCAACGGCAGCTAGCACAGATACGCAGTATTTT.

This chain connects TRBV6-1 to TRBJ2-7; D is possibly TRBD1 (5 bases). The CDR3 loop spans 12 amino acids. Germline CDR1 reads MNHNS; CDR2 reads SASEGT. Trimming took off 6 bases at V and 3 bases at J, with 9 bases between the two ends. In DNA, the CDR3 is TGTGCCAGCAGGGAGCAGGGCTACGAGCAGTACTTC. Encoded protein: CASREQGYEQYF.

This chain uses TRBV5-1 with TRBJ1-1; D perhaps matches TRBD1 (5 bases). CDR3 length: 15 residues. CDR1 SGHRS and CDR2 YFSETQ come from the germline V gene. Trimming took off 4 bases at V and 4 bases at J, with 17 bases between the two ends. The chain's CDR3 is CASSPAGVQATEAFF. The CDR3, as DNA: TGCGCCAGCAGCCCCGCGGGGGTTCAGGCCACTGAAGCTTTCTTT.

This clone was seen once. The chain has TRBV7-2 and TRBJ2-7, with D hard to call. The CDR3 runs 12 residues. Germline assignment: CDR1 SGHTA and CDR2 FQGNSA. The ends were cut back, 5 bases at V and 4 bases at J, with 9 bases in the middle. The CDR3 sequence: CASSPPGYEQYF. CDR3 nucleotide sequence: TGTGCCAGCAGCCCCCCCGGGTACGAGCAGTACTTC.

This clone came up once. The chain combines TRBV7-9 with TRBJ1-4; no reliable D call. Germline CDR1 reads SEHNR; CDR2 reads FQNEAQ (reference sequence). V was cut by 4 bases and J by 2 bases, with 8 bases left in between. The CDR3 has 14 residues. The CDR3 sequence: CASSSVATNEKLFF. The CDR3 DNA reads TGTGCCAGCAGCTCCGTCGCGACTAATGAAAAACTGTTTTTT.

V gene TRBV4-1 combines with J gene TRBJ2-3; 12 nucleotides line up with TRBD2. After removal of 3 bases from V and 0 bases from J, the junction contained 7 bases not matched to a gene. The CDR3 sequence is 18 residues long. The germline gives CDR1 MGHRA, CDR2 YSYEKL. The CDR3 bases are TGCGCCAGCAGCCAGGCTAGCGGGGGGGCACGGAGCACAGATACGCAGTATTTT. This codes for CASSQASGGARSTDTQYF.